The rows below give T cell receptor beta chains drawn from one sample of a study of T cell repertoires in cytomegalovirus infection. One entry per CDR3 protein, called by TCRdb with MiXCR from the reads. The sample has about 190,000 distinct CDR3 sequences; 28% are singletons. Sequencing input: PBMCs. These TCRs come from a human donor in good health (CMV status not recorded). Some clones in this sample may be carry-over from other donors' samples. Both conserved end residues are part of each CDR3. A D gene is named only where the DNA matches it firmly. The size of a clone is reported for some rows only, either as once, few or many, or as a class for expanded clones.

CDR3nt: TGTGCCAGCAGTGCAATGGCAGAAACTAATGAAAAACTGTTTTTT; CDR3aa: CASSAMAETNEKLFF; v_gene: TRBV2; j_gene: TRBJ1-4; abundance: .; d_gene: .
CDR3nt: TGTGCCAGCAGTCGCGGGACAGGTTTACAAGAGACCCAGTACTTC; CDR3aa: CASSRGTGLQETQYF; v_gene: TRBV6-5; j_gene: TRBJ2-5; abundance: .; d_gene: TRBD1
CDR3nt: TGCGCCAGCAGTGATTCTAGCGGGTACCAAGAGACCCAGTACTTC; CDR3aa: CASSDSSGYQETQYF; v_gene: TRBV10-2; j_gene: TRBJ2-5; abundance: .; d_gene: TRBD2
CDR3nt: TGCGCCAGCAGCCAAGAGTCCGGGGGCGTTGAGCAGTTCTTC; CDR3aa: CASSQESGGVEQFF; v_gene: TRBV4-1; j_gene: TRBJ2-1; abundance: .; d_gene: .
CDR3nt: TGTGCCACCAGCAGAGATCATAGCGGGGGGACCTTTAATGAGCAGTTCTTC; CDR3aa: CATSRDHSGGTFNEQFF; v_gene: TRBV15; j_gene: TRBJ2-1; abundance: .; d_gene: TRBD2
CDR3nt: TGTGCCAGCAGCAGAGGGGGTTCACCCCTCCACTTT; CDR3aa: CASSRGGSPLHF; v_gene: TRBV7-6; j_gene: TRBJ1-6; abundance: .; d_gene: .
CDR3nt: TGTGCCAGTAAACTCTCTGGGGCCAACGTCCTGACTTTC; CDR3aa: CASKLSGANVLTF; v_gene: TRBV19; j_gene: TRBJ2-6; abundance: .; d_gene: .
CDR3nt: TGTGCCAGCAGGACTTCCGGGACCACAGATACGCAGTATTTT; CDR3aa: CASRTSGTTDTQYF; v_gene: TRBV7-9; j_gene: TRBJ2-3; abundance: .; d_gene: .
CDR3nt: TGTGCCAGCTCACCACCGGTCATACAAGAGACCCAGTACTTC; CDR3aa: CASSPPVIQETQYF; v_gene: TRBV18; j_gene: TRBJ2-5; abundance: .; d_gene: .
CDR3nt: TGCAGTGCTAGGTCTAGCGGGGTGAGCTACGAGCAGTACTTC; CDR3aa: CSARSSGVSYEQYF; v_gene: TRBV20-1; j_gene: TRBJ2-7; abundance: once; d_gene: TRBD2
CDR3nt: TGTGCCAGCAGCCCAGGACAGGGGGCCGCTTATGAGCAGTACTTC; CDR3aa: CASSPGQGAAYEQYF; v_gene: TRBV5-6; j_gene: TRBJ2-7; abundance: .; d_gene: TRBD1
CDR3nt: TGCAGTGCTAGAGATCTGGGTTATGGCTACACCTTC; CDR3aa: CSARDLGYGYTF; v_gene: TRBV20-1; j_gene: TRBJ1-2; abundance: .; d_gene: .
CDR3nt: TGCAGTGCTAGAGCTTCCGGGACAGTAAATGAAGCTTTCTTT; CDR3aa: CSARASGTVNEAFF; v_gene: TRBV20-1; j_gene: TRBJ1-1; abundance: .; d_gene: TRBD1